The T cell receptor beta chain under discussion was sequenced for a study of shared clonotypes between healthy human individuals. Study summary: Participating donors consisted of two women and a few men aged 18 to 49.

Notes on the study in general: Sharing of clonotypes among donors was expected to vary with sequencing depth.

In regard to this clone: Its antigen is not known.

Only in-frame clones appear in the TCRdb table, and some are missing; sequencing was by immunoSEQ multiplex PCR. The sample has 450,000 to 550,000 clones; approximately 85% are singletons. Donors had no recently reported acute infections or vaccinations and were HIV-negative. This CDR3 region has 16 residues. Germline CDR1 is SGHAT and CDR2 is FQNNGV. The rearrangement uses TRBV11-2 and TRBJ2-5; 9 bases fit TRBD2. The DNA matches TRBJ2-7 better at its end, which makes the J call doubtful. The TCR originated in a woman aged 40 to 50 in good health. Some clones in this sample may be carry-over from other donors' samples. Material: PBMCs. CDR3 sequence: CASSLLFSGSSGEQYF. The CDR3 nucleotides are TGTGCCAGCAGCTTATTGTTTAGCGGGAGCTCAGGCGAGCAGTACTTC.